This entry lists 26 T cell receptor beta chains sequenced from one sample in a study of T cell repertoires in cytomegalovirus infection. These receptors' antigens are unknown. TCRdb passed the reads through MiXCR, listing each CDR3 protein once. The sample has more than 90,000 distinct CDR3 sequences; about a tenth are singletons. The source material was PBMCs, sequenced either directly or after in vitro stimulation (not recorded which). These TCRs come from a human donor in good health (CMV status not recorded). Some clones in this sample may be carry-over from other donors' samples.

The rearrangement joins TRBV19 to TRBJ2-1; 8 positions agree with TRBD2. The V segment lost 5 bases and the J segment 9 bases; nucleotides outside the gene matches: 9. The CDR3 is 14 residues long. Looked up from germline, CDR1 is LNHDA and CDR2 is SQIVND (reference sequence). The CDR3 is CASSVSGKLLEQFF. DNA for the CDR3: TGTGCCAGTAGTGTTAGCGGGAAGCTTCTTGAGCAGTTCTTC.

The rearrangement uses TRBV7-4 and TRBJ2-7, with a tentative D call TRBD2 (5 bases). Deletions cut 5 bases from V and 3 bases from J, with 11 bases between. The CDR3 consists of 13 residues. Germline V gives CDR1 SGHVT, CDR2 SQSDAQ. Here the CDR3 DNA reads TGTGCCAGCAGCCTCGGGATGTACTACGAGCAGTACGTC. Its translation is CASSLGMYYEQYV.

The chain couples TRBV6-5 to TRBJ2-7; 10 bases agree with TRBD1. CDR3 length: 14 amino acids. CDR1 and CDR2 from the germline V gene are MNHEY and SVGAGI. V gave up 6 bases and J gave up 5 bases; unmatched junction bases: 7. DNA for the CDR3: TGTGCCAGCAGGGGGGACAGGGGAATCGACGAGCAGTACTTC. It specifies CASRGDRGIDEQYF.

The CDR3 spells CAWGGGRGQINNEQFF. The CDR3 bases are TGTGCCTGGGGGGGGGGGAGGGGACAAATTAACAATGAGCAGTTCTTC. The chain recombines TRBV2 with TRBJ2-1; possibly TRBD2 for D (7 bases). CDR1 and CDR2 from the germline V gene are SNHLY and FYNNEI. Trimming took off 11 bases at V and 5 bases at J, with 25 bases between the two ends. The CDR3 has 16 amino acids.

This clonotype has at least ten counts. The genes are TRBV27 and TRBJ1-5, with D hard to call. The CDR3 consists of 16 residues. V lost 5 bases and J 2 bases, leaving 16 bases between the germline ends. The V gene's germline CDR1 is MNHEY and CDR2 SMNVEV (reference sequence). CDR3 amino acids: CASSLLGLTGNQPQHF. As DNA, the CDR3 is TGTGCCAGCAGTCTCCTAGGGCTTACGGGCAATCAGCCCCAGCATTTT.

The chain recombines TRBV7-2 with TRBJ2-5, with D unclear. The CDR3 consists of 14 residues. V shed 0 bases and J shed 5 bases, with 10 bases lying between them. Germline CDR1 is SGHTA and CDR2 is FQGNSA. The CDR3 sequence is CASSLASSRETQYF. For the CDR3, the DNA is TGTGCCAGCAGCTTAGCTAGCTCTCGGGAGACCCAGTACTTC. The full variable domain, its missing parts supplied by reference TRBV7-2 and TRBJ2-5, is GAGVSQSPSNKVTEKGKDVELRCDPISGHTALYWYRQSLGQGLEFLIYFQGNSAPDKSGLPSDRFSAERTGGSVSTLTIQRTQQEDSAVYLCASSLASSRETQYFGPGTRLLVL.

This clonotype was seen only a few times. The V gene is TRBV11-3, the J gene TRBJ2-7; 9 bases are shared with TRBD2. Germline V CDR1 and CDR2: SGHNT, YENEEA. The CDR3 runs 16 residues. The ends lost 5 bases at V and 3 bases at J; junction bases unmatched: 11. As DNA, the CDR3 is TGTGCCAGCAGCCAAAGAACGGGACTAGCAGACTACGAGCAGTACGTC. This gives the protein CASSQRTGLADYEQYV.

The chain carries TRBV7-9 and TRBJ2-1; 11 bases line up with TRBD2. The CDR3 extends over 15 amino acids. Germline CDR1 SEHNR, CDR2 FQNEAQ (reference sequence). V was clipped by 7 bases and J by 9 bases; unmatched bases: 11. CDR3 region: CASKTILAGVGEQFF. The CDR3 DNA is TGTGCCAGCAAAACCATACTAGCGGGAGTAGGTGAGCAGTTCTTC.

Many counts were recorded for this clonotype. The chain is built from TRBV7-2 and TRBJ2-7, with TRBD1 matching 8 bases. The CDR3 is 14 amino acids. V was clipped by 3 bases and J by 3 bases; unmatched bases: 4. CDR1 SGHTA and CDR2 FQGNSA come from the germline V gene. CDR3 coding DNA: TGTGCCAGCAGCTTGGGACAGGAGAACTACGAGCAGTACTTC. It codes for CASSLGQENYEQYF. Full variable domain (outside the CDR3, taken from reference TRBV7-2 and TRBJ2-7): GAGVSQSPSNKVTEKGKDVELRCDPISGHTALYWYRQSLGQGLEFLIYFQGNSAPDKSGLPSDRFSAERTGGSVSTLTIQRTQQEDSAVYLCASSLGQENYEQYFGPGTRLTVT.

Only a few counts were recorded for this clonotype. V usage is TRBV15 and J usage is TRBJ2-3; the match to TRBD1 covers 7 bases. The V gene end was trimmed by 1 base and the J gene end by 6 bases; junction bases not matched to a gene: 4. The CDR3 covers 14 residues. Germline V gives CDR1 LNHNV, CDR2 YYDKDF (reference sequence). The CDR3 sequence is CATSRGQGRDTQYF. DNA for the CDR3: TGTGCCACCAGCAGAGGACAGGGAAGGGATACGCAGTATTTT.

This clonotype was recorded once. Possible read error: a much larger clone is one base away. The gene calls are TRBV12-3 or TRBV12-4 and TRBJ1-4; D not resolved. This CDR3 is built from 12 residues. V dropped 4 bases and J dropped 6 bases, with 6 bases sitting between them. CDR3 in amino acids: CASSYLYEKLFF. In DNA form, the CDR3 reads TGTGCCAGCAGTTACCTATATGAAAAACTGTTTTTT.

This clonotype showed up many times. The CDR3 DNA reads TGTGCCAGCAAACCTTCGGGGCCAGGGAGGAACGAGCAGTACTTC. Translation: CASKPSGPGRNEQYF. This sequence joins TRBV6-1 and TRBJ2-7; possibly TRBD2 for D (6 bases). Trimming removed 7 bases from V and 5 bases from J, with 21 bases in between. CDR1 and CDR2 from the germline V gene are MNHNS and SASEGT. This CDR3 region has 15 residues.

This clonotype was recorded a few times. The V call is TRBV6-2 or TRBV6-3, the J call TRBJ2-1; the match to TRBD2 covers 13 bases. CDR3 size: 19 residues. Per the germline V gene, CDR1 is MNHEY and CDR2 is SVGEGT. After removal of 5 bases from V and 4 bases from J, the junction contained 14 bases not matched to a gene. CDR3 sequence (DNA): TGTGCCAGCAGTCAAAGGACTAGCGGGGGCCAAGGTTGGTACAATGAGCAGTTCTTC. Protein product: CASSQRTSGGQGWYNEQFF.

This clonotype was seen many times. The V and J genes are TRBV28 and TRBJ2-5; 10 bases line up with TRBD2. Germline CDR1 MDHEN, CDR2 SYDVKM. J lost 5 bases, V lost 2 bases, and 8 bases had no gene match. This CDR3 contains 16 residues. The CDR3 loop is CASSLMASGSRETQYF. The CDR3 DNA is TGTGCCAGCAGTTTAATGGCTAGCGGGAGTAGGGAGACCCAGTACTTC.

The rearrangement links TRBV6-2 or TRBV6-3 to TRBJ1-1; D is uncertain. V was shortened by 2 bases and J by 1 base, with 5 bases between the two germline ends. Germline V CDR1 and CDR2: MNHEY, SVGEGT. CDR3 length equals 13 residues. DNA of the CDR3: TGTGCCAGCAGTTACCCCTGGAACACTGAAGCTTTCTTT. Its translation: CASSYPWNTEAFF.

Ten or more counts support this clonotype. This sequence joins TRBV11-3 and TRBJ2-3; D tentatively reads TRBD1 or TRBD2 (5 bases each). CDR3 size: 17 residues. V was cut by 0 bases and J by 4 bases, with 17 bases left in between. Germline CDR1 SGHNT, CDR2 YENEEA. The CDR3 DNA sequence: TGTGCCAGCAGCTTAGATATTGGGGGAGTTTTCCCAGATACGCAGTATTTT. Translation: CASSLDIGGVFPDTQYF.

This clonotype was observed a handful of times. The rearrangement uses TRBV6-2 or TRBV6-3 and TRBJ2-1; D remains ambiguous. The V and J ends lost 8 bases and 5 bases respectively, with 4 bases between them. CDR3 length: 10 amino acids. CDR1 is MNHEY, CDR2 SVGEGT, per germline. The CDR3 sequence is CASEDNEQFF. CDR3 sequence (DNA): TGTGCCAGCGAAGACAATGAGCAGTTCTTC.

This clonotype is a singleton in its sample. CDR3 sequence (DNA): TGTGCCAGCAGTTTCGGGTCCGAACCGCGGGTAAACAATGAGCAGTTCTTC. Translating it yields CASSFGSEPRVNNEQFF. The chain uses TRBV28 and TRBJ2-1; tentatively, D is TRBD2 (5 bases). This CDR3 spans 17 amino acids. Trimming pared 3 bases from V and 5 bases from J, leaving 20 bases between. The germline CDR1 and CDR2 sequences are MDHEN and SYDVKM.

This clonotype was observed many times. The chain recombines TRBV4-3 with TRBJ1-2; TRBD1 is a possible D gene (6 bases). Germline V CDR1 and CDR2: LGHNA, YSLEER. The V and J ends lost 3 bases and 5 bases respectively, with 10 bases between them. The CDR3 covers 13 residues. The DNA of the CDR3 is TGCGCCAGCAGCCAGAAGGGGGGATATGGCTACACCTTC. It specifies CASSQKGGYGYTF.

The chain couples TRBV28 to TRBJ2-7; D is unresolved. Germline V gives CDR1 MDHEN, CDR2 SYDVKM. The CDR3 has 14 amino acids. V lost 6 bases and J 2 bases, leaving 14 bases between the germline ends. The CDR3 region is CASRLPGPTYEQYF. CDR3 bases: TGTGCCAGCAGGCTACCGGGTCCTACCTACGAGCAGTACTTC. The full variable domain, in which reference TRBV28 and TRBJ2-7 provide the parts outside the CDR3, is DVKVTQSSRYLVKRTGEKVFLECVQDMDHENMFWYRQDPGLGLRLIYFSYDVKMKEKGDIPEGYSVSREKKERFSLILESASTNQTSMYLCASRLPGPTYEQYFGPGTRLTVT.

The chain uses TRBV7-9 and TRBJ1-5, with D maybe TRBD1 (5 bases). The V and J ends lost 4 bases and 0 bases respectively, with 25 bases between them. This CDR3 region has 20 residues. From germline, CDR1 is SEHNR and CDR2 FQNEAQ (reference sequence). CDR3 loop: CASSSPVGQVPKISNQPQHF. The CDR3 region has the DNA TGTGCCAGCAGCTCTCCCGTGGGGCAGGTACCCAAGATTAGCAATCAGCCCCAGCATTTT.

A few counts support this clonotype. The V gene is TRBV7-8, the J gene TRBJ2-5; D perhaps matches TRBD1 (7 bases). V lost 5 bases and J lost 1, with 14 bases in between. The CDR3 totals 15 residues. CDR1 and CDR2 (germline): SGHVS, FQNEAQ. CDR3 DNA: TGTGCCAGCAGCCCCAGGGGGGACATCCAAGAGACCCAGTACTTC. Its protein product is CASSPRGDIQETQYF. Using reference TRBV7-8 and TRBJ2-5 for the parts outside the CDR3, the full variable domain is GAGVSQSPRYKVAKRGQDVALRCDPISGHVSLFWYQQALGQGPEFLTYFQNEAQLDKSGLPSDRFFAERPEGSVSTLKIQRTQQEDSAVYLCASSPRGDIQETQYFGPGTRLLVL.

This clonotype was found a few times. V gene TRBV6-2 or TRBV6-3 combines with J gene TRBJ2-7, with TRBD1 identical over 8 bases. In germline, CDR1 is MNHEY, CDR2 SVGEGT. Unmatched junction bases numbered 14, after V lost 7 bases and J lost 3 bases. CDR3 length: 16 residues. The CDR3 here is CASILPVGTGVYEQYF. Here the CDR3 DNA reads TGTGCCAGCATCCTCCCCGTCGGGACAGGAGTCTACGAGCAGTACTTC.

In this sample, this clonotype turned up many times. The chain carries TRBV4-3 and TRBJ1-1; possibly TRBD1 for D (6 bases). Between the trimmed V and J ends, which lost 1 base and 5 bases, there was a span of 23 bases. The V gene's germline CDR1 is LGHNA and CDR2 YSLEER. The CDR3 has 18 residues. CDR3 nucleotide sequence: TGCGCCAGCAGCCAAGCCAGCGGGCCCCGGGGGCGGTGGACTGAAGCTTTCTTT. Its protein is CASSQASGPRGRWTEAFF.

The chain joins TRBV12-3 or TRBV12-4 to TRBJ1-1, with TRBD1 matching over 8 bases. The CDR3 totals 16 residues. The trim removed 0 bases at V and 7 bases at J, leaving 10 bases unmatched. CDR3 bases: TGTGCCAGCAGTTTAGCGCTCCGGACAGGGTATTTTGAAGCTTTCTTT. It specifies CASSLALRTGYFEAFF.

The chain couples TRBV20-1 to TRBJ2-3; 10 nucleotides line up with TRBD2. Germline V lookup: CDR1 DFQATT, CDR2 SNEGSKA (reference sequence). The CDR3 contains 17 residues. J gave up 5 bases and V 0 bases, and 11 bases lay outside the gene matches. The CDR3 loop reads CSARDRTSGPDVDTQYF. Written as DNA, the CDR3 is TGCAGTGCTAGAGACCGGACTAGCGGCCCCGATGTAGATACGCAGTATTTT.